This paragraph reports one TCR beta chain. Germline V gene lookup returns CDR1 SGHDT and CDR2 YYEEEE. The CDR3 has 14 residues. The V end lost 4 bases, the J end lost 3 bases, and 11 bases lay between the germline ends. Stated treatment: some 20 received Ad26.COV2.S at low or high dose, single or two shots; roughly 5 received placebo; per-sample allocation not given. On day 63 after the first injection, vaccine and placebo recipients gave samples. Based in Boston, the donor was an adult of 18-55 years. The administered vaccine (an Ad26 vector) expressed Wuhan-strain SARS-CoV-2 spike. The data stem from a study of Ad26.COV2.S vaccination and SARS-CoV-2 variants. For the study at large: Donor participated within the Ad26.COV2.S arm of the COV1001 trial.

Some clones are missing from TCRdb's copy, which holds only in-frame ones; the method was immunoSEQ multiplex PCR. The data hold over 400,000 clones, with around 92% observed a single time. The TCR sequence derives from a person between 18 and 59 years old who received the Ad26.COV2.S COVID-19 vaccine or a placebo. The V gene is TRBV5-6, the J gene TRBJ1-5; weak D call: TRBD1 (6 bases). This material consisted of peripheral blood, taken in a trial of Ad26.COV2.S vaccine versus placebo. The CDR3 coding sequence is TGTGCCAGCAGCCGTGGACAGCTCAATCAGCCCCAGCATTTT. Protein sequence: CASSRGQLNQPQHF.